This is a list of T cell receptor beta chains from one sample in a study of cytomegalovirus exposure and HLA in healthy donors. Clones were read by immunoSEQ multiplex PCR, and TCRdb kept only the in-frame ones, dropping some. The table lists approximately 110,000 clones, 60% to 75% of them singletons. Sequenced material: PBMCs. The receptors were sampled from a woman aged 50 to 65 in good health and CMV-seropositive. The CDR3 runs from the conserved cysteine through the conserved F or W. The D gene is left open where the match is weak. Only some rows state a clone size, as once, few, many or a class for expanded clones.

>NA|12|TRBV27|TRBD1|TRBJ2-2
CASTTGGRELFF
TGTGCCAGCACCACAGGGGGCAGGGAGCTGTTTTTT
>NA|14|TRBV2|NA|TRBJ1-1
CASRDIGYDTEAFF
TGTGCCAGCAGGGACATTGGATACGACACTGAAGCTTTCTTT
>NA|13|TRBV29-1|NA|TRBJ1-4
CSVTTTTNEKLFF
TGCAGCGTGACGACAACGACTAATGAAAAACTGTTTTTT
>few|13|TRBV30|NA|TRBJ1-4
CAWSQQTEGKLFF
TGTGCCTGGAGTCAACAGACGGAGGGAAAACTGTTTTTT
>NA|15|TRBV7-9|TRBD1|TRBJ1-4
CASSKPGTDNEKLFF
TGTGCCAGCAGCAAGCCCGGGACAGATAATGAAAAACTGTTTTTT
>NA|17|TRBV4-1|NA|TRBJ2-5
CASSQFLTGTPSETQYF
TGCGCCAGCAGCCAATTTCTGACCGGGACTCCCTCCGAGACCCAGTACTTC
>once|14|TRBV5-8|NA|TRBJ1-5
CASSLDSFNQPQHF
TGTGCCAGCAGCTTGGACAGTTTCAATCAGCCCCAGCATTTT
>NA|16|TRBV7-2|TRBD1|TRBJ1-3
CASSPGQGFSGNTIYF
TGTGCCAGCAGCCCAGGACAGGGGTTCTCTGGAAACACCATATATTTT
>NA|14|TRBV10-3|NA|TRBJ1-3
CAISVRGAENTIYF
TGTGCCATCAGTGTCAGGGGCGCGGAAAACACCATATATTTT
>NA|14|TRBV5-1|NA|TRBJ2-7
CASSLEGFSYEQYF
TGCGCCAGCAGCTTGGAGGGGTTCTCCTACGAGCAGTACTTC
>NA|15|TRBV28|TRBD1|TRBJ1-4
CASSSMGQGNEKLFF
TGTGCCAGCAGTTCCATGGGACAGGGTAATGAAAAACTGTTTTTT
>NA|15|TRBV19|NA|TRBJ1-4
CASRGPTAGDEKLFF
TGTGCCAGTAGGGGGCCGACTGCGGGGGATGAAAAACTGTTTTTT
>NA|16|TRBV5-1|NA|TRBJ2-2
CASMIAKPASTGELFF
TGCGCCAGCATGATTGCCAAGCCCGCAAGCACCGGGGAGCTGTTTTTT
>NA|14|TRBV19|TRBD1|TRBJ2-1
CASSMDRGYNEQFF
TGTGCCAGTAGTATGGACAGGGGTTACAATGAGCAGTTCTTC
>NA|16|TRBV7-9|TRBD2|TRBJ2-5
CASSSLQSGEMETQYF
TGTGCCAGCAGCTCCCTACAGAGCGGGGAAATGGAGACCCAGTACTTC
>NA|13|TRBV30|TRBD1|TRBJ2-7
CACPGQGAYEQYF
TGTGCCTGCCCGGGACAGGGGGCCTACGAGCAGTACTTC
>NA|16|TRBV2|TRBD1|TRBJ2-1
CASSEALGQGINEQFF
TGTGCCAGCAGTGAAGCTCTGGGACAGGGTATCAATGAGCAGTTCTTC
>NA|14|TRBV5-1|NA|TRBJ2-3
CASSLETPGDTQYF
TGCGCCAGCAGCTTGGAAACCCCGGGGGATACGCAGTATTTT
>NA|16|TRBV5-5|NA|TRBJ2-3
CASSFRLGLSTDTQYF
TGTGCCAGCAGCTTCAGGCTAGGACTCAGCACAGATACGCAGTATTTT
>NA|15|TRBV15|NA|TRBJ2-7
CATSRDRDKIYEQYF
TGTGCCACCAGCAGAGATCGGGACAAAATCTACGAGCAGTACTTC
>NA|14|TRBV18|NA|TRBJ1-2
CASSPATGPYGYTF
TGTGCCAGCTCACCAGCGACAGGTCCATATGGCTACACCTTC
>NA|13|TRBV29-1|TRBD1|TRBJ2-7
CSVGTGGSYEQYF
TGCAGCGTCGGGACAGGAGGCTCCTACGAGCAGTACTTC
>NA|13|TRBV7-6|NA|TRBJ1-4
CASSLGGGEKLFF
TGTGCCAGCAGCTTAGGCGGGGGAGAAAAACTGTTTTTT
>NA|13|TRBV5-6|NA|TRBJ1-2
CASSSTVNYGYTF
TGTGCCAGCAGCTCTACAGTTAACTATGGCTACACCTTC
>NA|12|TRBV30|NA|TRBJ2-1
CAWSLVYNEQFF
TGTGCCTGGAGCTTAGTTTACAATGAGCAGTTCTTC
>NA|11|TRBV28|NA|TRBJ2-7
CASSQDYEQYF
TGTGCCAGCAGTCAGGACTACGAGCAGTACTTC
>few|15|TRBV18|TRBD2|TRBJ2-7
CASSRSSGGGNEQYF
TGTGCCAGCTCACGCTCCTCGGGAGGGGGGAACGAGCAGTACTTC
>NA|17|TRBV11-2|TRBD2|TRBJ2-1
CASSLDHQTSVPHEQFF
TGTGCCAGCAGCTTAGATCACCAGACTAGCGTCCCCCATGAGCAGTTCTTC
>NA|14|TRBV6-5|NA|TRBJ2-7
CASSARGSSYEQYF
TGTGCCAGCAGTGCCAGGGGCAGCTCCTACGAGCAGTACTTC
>once|13|TRBV6-1|TRBD1|TRBJ1-5
CASSDQGVRPQHF
TGTGCCAGCAGTGACCAGGGGGTTCGGCCCCAGCATTTT
>NA|15|TRBV28|NA|TRBJ2-5
CASRNPQGFGETQYF
TGTGCCAGCAGGAATCCCCAGGGTTTCGGAGAGACCCAGTACTTC
>NA|19|TRBV21-1|NA|TRBJ2-7
CASSKRIFGPGPKGGEQYF
TGTGCCAGCAGCAAAAGGATTTTCGGACCGGGACCCAAGGGGGGGGAGCAGTACTTC
>NA|15|TRBV5-1|NA|TRBJ1-5
CASSLGQGPNQPQHF
TGCGCCAGCAGCTTGGGTCAGGGCCCCAATCAGCCCCAGCATTTT
>NA|16|TRBV11-2|NA|TRBJ2-7
CASSFLGGRGSYEQYF
TGTGCCAGCAGCTTCTTGGGGGGTAGGGGCTCCTACGAGCAGTACTTC
>few|15|TRBV6-6|TRBD2|TRBJ2-5
CASSYDGTSGETQYF
TGTGCCAGCAGTTACGACGGGACTAGCGGGGAGACCCAGTACTTC
>NA|14|TRBV2|TRBD1|TRBJ2-2
CASSGTGNTGELFF
TGTGCCAGCAGTGGGACAGGGAACACCGGGGAGCTGTTTTTT
>few|16|TRBV7-9|TRBD2|TRBJ2-1
CASSSLRAAAGGEQFF
TGTGCCAGCAGCAGTCTAAGGGCGGCGGCGGGGGGTGAGCAGTTCTTC
>NA|17|TRBV21-1|NA|TRBJ2-6
CASSKRMRGSGANVLTF
TGTGCCAGCAGTAAACGGATGAGGGGGTCTGGGGCCAACGTCCTGACTTTC
>NA|14|TRBV7-2|NA|TRBJ2-7
CASSFGPSSYEQYF
TGTGCCAGCAGCTTTGGCCCAAGCTCCTACGAGCAGTACTTC
>NA|12|TRBV10-3|NA|TRBJ1-2
CAISDPDYGYTF
TGTGCCATCAGTGACCCCGACTATGGCTACACCTTC
>NA|18|TRBV6-4|TRBD1|TRBJ1-2
CASSAIPGPGGDLYGYTF
TGTGCCAGCAGTGCAATTCCGGGGCCAGGGGGTGATCTCTATGGCTACACCTTC
>once|15|TRBV7-2|TRBD1|TRBJ2-1
CASSLGQGMFDEQFF
TGTGCCAGCAGCTTAGGACAGGGGATGTTTGATGAGCAGTTCTTC